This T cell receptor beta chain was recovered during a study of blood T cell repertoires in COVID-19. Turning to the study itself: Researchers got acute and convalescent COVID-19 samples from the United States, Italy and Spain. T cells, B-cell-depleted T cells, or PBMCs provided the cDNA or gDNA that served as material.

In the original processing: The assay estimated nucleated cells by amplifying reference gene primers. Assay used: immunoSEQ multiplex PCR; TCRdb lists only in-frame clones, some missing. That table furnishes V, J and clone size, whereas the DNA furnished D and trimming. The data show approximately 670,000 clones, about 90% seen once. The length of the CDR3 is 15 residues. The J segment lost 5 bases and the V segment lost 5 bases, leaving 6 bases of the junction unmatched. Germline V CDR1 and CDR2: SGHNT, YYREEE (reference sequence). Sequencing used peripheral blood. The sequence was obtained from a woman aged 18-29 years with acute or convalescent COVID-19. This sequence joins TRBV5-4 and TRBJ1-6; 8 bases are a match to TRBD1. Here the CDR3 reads CASRPGQVNNSPLHF. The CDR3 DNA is TGTGCCAGCAGGCCGGGACAGGTGAATAATTCACCCCTCCACTTT.